This T cell receptor (beta chain) was recovered during a study of blood T cell repertoires in COVID-19. Germline CDR1 reads MNHEY; CDR2 reads SVGAGI. V lost 6 bases to trimming and J lost 8 bases; unmatched junction nucleotides: 6. The CDR3 contains 14 residues. Here immunoSEQ multiplex PCR was the method, and the copy in TCRdb shows in-frame clones only, minus some. The sample has a few hundred thousand clones, just over 85% seen once. The sequence derives from a middle-aged woman with acute COVID-19. V gene TRBV6-5 combines with J gene TRBJ1-6; TRBD1 agrees at 8 bases. Material for sequencing was PBMCs or T cells enriched from blood (not recorded which). This CDR3 reads CASRMDRADSPLHF. In DNA form, the CDR3 reads TGTGCCAGCAGGATGGACAGGGCGGATTCACCCCTCCACTTT.